The 3 T cell receptor beta chains reported below all come from one sample, sequenced in a study of neurological immune-mediated disorders. TCRdb recomputed calls from the 5' RACE reads with MiXCR, one row per CDR3 protein. The table includes 75,000 to 80,000 distinct CDR3 sequences, 4.5% to 6.5% detected once. Sequencing input: PBMCs. Receptors originate from a woman in her thirties with multiple sclerosis.

This clonotype was detected ten times or more. This CDR3 is CASSLGGGELFF. CDR3 in DNA: TGTGCCAGCAGCTTGGGAGGCGGGGAGCTGTTTTTT. The gene calls are TRBV5-6 and TRBJ2-2, with D unresolved. Germline V gives CDR1 SGHDT, CDR2 YYEEEE. Trimming cost V 0 bases and J 7 bases, with 4 bases left between them. The CDR3 sequence is 12 residues long.

This clonotype was observed many times. This sequence joins TRBV7-2 and TRBJ2-7; D uncertain. Germline assignment: CDR1 SGHTA and CDR2 FQGNSA. CDR3 length: 14 residues. V lost 2 bases and J lost 2, with 10 bases in between. The CDR3 sequence is CASSLMARPYEQYF. DNA for the CDR3: TGTGCCAGCAGCTTAATGGCAAGACCCTACGAGCAGTACTTC.

This clonotype was observed at least ten times. This chain joins TRBV29-1 and TRBJ2-1, with 8 bases lining up with TRBD1. CDR1 SQVTM and CDR2 ANQGSEA come from the germline V gene. The junction had 5 bases not matched to a gene; V was cut back by 3 bases and J by 7 bases. The CDR3 extends over 13 amino acids. CDR3 residues: CSVETGESNEQFF. The CDR3 DNA follows: TGCAGCGTTGAGACAGGGGAGTCAAATGAGCAGTTCTTC.